The 30 T cell receptor beta chains given below trace back to one sample, sequenced in a study of T cell changes during pregnancy in multiple sclerosis. Here immunoSEQ multiplex PCR was the method, and the copy in TCRdb shows in-frame clones only, minus some. The sample carries fewer than 50,000 clones, around 90% recorded once. This sample comprised CD8+ T cells from peripheral blood mononuclear cells, obtained in the third trimester of pregnancy. These receptors were obtained from a female donor with multiple sclerosis, enrolled in a pregnancy study.

The rearrangement joins TRBV2 to TRBJ2-3; 11 nucleotides line up with TRBD1. Germline trimming cut 3 bases from V and 2 bases from J; bases unmatched to any gene: 4. This CDR3 is built from 16 residues. The germline CDR1 and CDR2 sequences are SNHLY and FYNNEI. Here the CDR3 reads CASSEWTGGFTDTQYF. The CDR3 bases are TGTGCCAGCAGTGAGTGGACAGGGGGCTTCACAGATACGCAGTATTTT.

The chain recombines TRBV7-9 with TRBJ1-1; D unresolved. The CDR3 totals 15 residues. Trimming left V 7 bases short and J 1 base short, with 16 bases between. CDR1 and CDR2 (germline): SEHNR, FQNEAQ (reference sequence). CDR3 DNA sequence: TGTGCCAGCACCCTGATGGCAGGCGCGAACACTGAAGCTTTCTTT. Protein sequence: CASTLMAGANTEAFF.

The J gene is TRBJ1-5, the V gene TRBV19; TRBD1 aligns across 9 bases. Germline assignment: CDR1 LNHDA and CDR2 SQIVND (reference sequence). This CDR3 has 14 amino acids. V trimming: 5 bases; J trimming: 6 bases; junction bases outside the gene matches: 5. The CDR3 nucleotides are TGTGCCAGTAGTGCAACAGGGGGCGTTCAGCCCCAGCATTTT. Protein product: CASSATGGVQPQHF.

V and J are TRBV14 and TRBJ1-2, with 8 bases lining up with TRBD1. Germline assignment: CDR1 SGHDN and CDR2 FVKESK. After removal of 4 bases from V and 8 bases from J, the junction contained 12 bases not matched to a gene. The CDR3 spans 15 residues. The CDR3 coding sequence is TGTGCCAGCAGCCTCACGCCCGGACAGGGAAACGGCTACACCTTC. It yields the protein CASSLTPGQGNGYTF.

This sequence joins TRBV19 and TRBJ1-1; tentatively, D is TRBD1 (6 bases). There are 15 residues in the CDR3. V lost 0 bases, J lost 7 bases, and 15 bases lay in between. The germline gives CDR1 LNHDA, CDR2 SQIVND (reference sequence). Here the CDR3 DNA reads TGTGCCAGTAGTATAGACCTCCCAGGACAGTTTGAAGCTTTCTTT. It encodes CASSIDLPGQFEAFF.

The V gene is TRBV29-1, the J gene TRBJ1-1; possible D gene TRBD1, 5 bases. The length of the CDR3 is 13 residues. CDR1 and CDR2 (germline): SQVTM, ANQGSEA. Trimming stripped 4 bases from V and 6 bases from J, with 15 bases between. In DNA, the CDR3 is TGCAGCGTTGCCGGGACTTCAGGCGCTGAAGCTTTCTTT. This codes for CSVAGTSGAEAFF.

The J gene is TRBJ2-5, the V gene TRBV10-3; D may be TRBD2 (5 bases). This CDR3 has 12 residues. The ends were cut back, 6 bases at V and 5 bases at J, with 10 bases in the middle. Germline assignment: CDR1 ENHRY and CDR2 SYGVKD. The CDR3 DNA reads as TGTGCCATCAGGGGCCAGCGGGAGACCCAGTACTTC. Translating gives CAIRGQRETQYF.

The CDR3 protein is CASSTGTGARIEAFF. The CDR3 DNA reads TGTGCCAGTAGTACTGGGACAGGGGCCAGGATTGAAGCTTTCTTT. The V gene is TRBV19, the J gene TRBJ1-1; 10 bases align to TRBD1. V lost 4 bases to trimming and J lost 7 bases; unmatched junction nucleotides: 9. From germline, CDR1 is LNHDA and CDR2 SQIVND (reference sequence). This CDR3 has 15 amino acids.

The V gene is TRBV7-6, the J gene TRBJ1-1, with a weak D call TRBD1 (6 bases). CDR3 length equals 14 residues. CDR1 is SGHVS, CDR2 FNYEAQ, per germline. Trimming left V 6 bases short and J 0 bases short, with 11 bases between. The CDR3: CASRDGQLNTEAFF. For the CDR3, the DNA is TGTGCCAGCAGGGACGGACAGTTGAACACTGAAGCTTTCTTT.

A note on this clone: A read error may produce the germline difference seen at one junction end. CDR3 coding DNA: TGTGCCAGCAGCCTAGCGCTACACAATGAGCAGTTCTTC. Its translation is CASSLALHNEQFF. The chain joins TRBV7-9 to TRBJ2-1, with D possibly matching TRBD2 (6 bases). CDR1 is SEHNR, CDR2 FQNEAQ, per germline (reference sequence). The CDR3 consists of 13 residues.

The V gene is TRBV28, the J gene TRBJ2-6; no firm D call. V gave up 3 bases and J gave up 3 bases, with 3 bases separating them. The germline gives CDR1 MDHEN, CDR2 SYDVKM. The length of the CDR3 is 13 residues. In DNA, the CDR3 is TGTGCCAGCAGTTTGTATGGGGCCAACGTCCTGACTTTC. Residues: CASSLYGANVLTF.

The rearrangement uses TRBV7-9 and TRBJ2-7; 7 bases are shared with TRBD2. Looked up from germline, CDR1 is SEHNR and CDR2 is FQNEAQ (reference sequence). V was clipped by 1 base and J by 2 bases; unmatched bases: 5. CDR3 length: 15 residues. CDR3 bases: TGTGCCAGCAGCTTAGTCGGGAGGTCCGCCTACGAGCAGTACTTC. It specifies CASSLVGRSAYEQYF. Using reference TRBV7-9 and TRBJ2-7 for the parts outside the CDR3, the full variable domain is DTGVSQNPRHKITKRGQNVTFRCDPISEHNRLYWYRQTLGQGPEFLTYFQNEAQLEKSRLLSDRFSAERPKGSFSTLEIQRTEQGDSAMYLCASSLVGRSAYEQYFGPGTRLTVT.

The chain is built from TRBV5-8 and TRBJ1-5; D is perhaps TRBD1 (5 bases). V was shortened by 1 base and J by 6 bases, with 14 bases between the two germline ends. From germline, CDR1 is SGHTS and CDR2 YDEGEE. There are 15 residues in the CDR3. For the CDR3, the DNA is TGTGCCAGCAGCTTGTTACAGGAGATTCCTCAGCCCCAGCATTTT. Protein sequence: CASSLLQEIPQPQHF.

The CDR3 DNA follows: TGCGCCAGCAGCCATCACATCTACAATGAGCAGTTCTTC. This sequence encodes CASSHHIYNEQFF. The V and J genes are TRBV4-3 and TRBJ2-1; D remains ambiguous. This CDR3 has 13 residues. V was clipped by 3 bases and J by 3 bases, with 6 bases between them. CDR1 and CDR2 from the germline V gene are LGHNA and YSLEER.

This clone occurred a few times. The chain employs TRBV25-1 and TRBJ1-1; D not certain. Between the trimmed V and J ends, which lost 1 base and 3 bases, there was a span of 6 bases. The CDR3 spans 13 residues. Germline CDR1 MGHDK, CDR2 SYGVNS. CDR3 DNA: TGTGCCAGCAGTGAATTTGAGGACACTGAAGCTTTCTTT. Amino acids: CASSEFEDTEAFF.

The CDR3 reads CASSLGSGSGNTIYF. The CDR3 DNA reads TGTGCCAGCAGCTTAGGTTCAGGGTCTGGAAACACCATATATTTT. The chain is built from TRBV7-9 and TRBJ1-3; D is possibly TRBD1 (5 bases). This CDR3 has 15 residues. The V gene's germline CDR1 is SEHNR and CDR2 FQNEAQ (reference sequence). Trimming left V 1 base short and J 1 base short, with 8 bases between.

The rearrangement links TRBV6-4 to TRBJ2-1; TRBD2 agrees at 8 bases. The CDR3 sequence is 15 residues long. Trimming cost V 3 bases and J 2 bases; bases outside gene matches: 3. Germline CDR1 and CDR2: MRHNA and SNTAGT. This CDR3 is CASSEKAGAYNEQFF. The CDR3 nucleotides read TGTGCCAGCAGTGAAAAAGCGGGAGCCTACAATGAGCAGTTCTTC.

This clone is medium-sized by share. The V gene is TRBV4-2, the J gene TRBJ1-2, with no clear D. The germline V gene encodes CDR1 LGHNA and CDR2 YNFKEQ. The V end was cut by 1 base, the J end by 7 bases, with 13 bases between. This CDR3 comprises 14 residues. The CDR3 DNA sequence: TGTGCCAGCAGCCAAGGCCGGGAAAATTCTGGCTACACCTTC. Translation gives CASSQGRENSGYTF.

The genes are TRBV5-4 and TRBJ2-1; D is uncertain. Germline loops: CDR1 SGHNT, CDR2 YYREEE (reference sequence). CDR3 length: 11 amino acids. Trimming left V 4 bases short and J 8 bases short, with 7 bases between. CDR3 DNA sequence: TGTGCCAGCAGCCGAACGGATGAGCAGTTCTTC. It codes for CASSRTDEQFF.

The chain couples TRBV10-3 to TRBJ2-5, with TRBD1 identical over 10 bases. The V segment lost 0 bases and the J segment 2 bases; nucleotides outside the gene matches: 3. The CDR3 is 16 amino acids. Germline V gene sequence: CDR1 ENHRY, CDR2 SYGVKD. CDR3 sequence: CAISESGQGDQETQYF. CDR3 sequence (DNA): TGTGCCATCAGTGAGTCCGGACAGGGGGATCAAGAGACCCAGTACTTC.

CDR3 sequence (DNA): TGTGCCAGTAGTCCCAGCGGGCTAGCGGGAGTCTTCGAGCAGTACTTC. Protein sequence: CASSPSGLAGVFEQYF. The chain couples TRBV19 to TRBJ2-7, with 10 bases fitting TRBD2. V lost 5 bases and J lost 6; bases outside the gene matches: 13. Germline values: CDR1 LNHDA, CDR2 SQIVND (reference sequence). CDR3 size: 16 residues.

The chain is built from TRBV28 and TRBJ2-3, with D hard to call. CDR1 and CDR2 (germline): MDHEN, SYDVKM. This CDR3 is built from 13 residues. Trimming took off 4 bases at V and 3 bases at J, with 8 bases between the two ends. Here the CDR3 DNA reads TGTGCCAGCAGTTCTAGGTTAACAGATACGCAGTATTTT. Protein product: CASSSRLTDTQYF.

The table lists this clone with a count of one. This sequence joins TRBV4-3 and TRBJ1-2; D gene ambiguous. CDR3 length: 15 residues. With 0 bases removed from V and 4 bases from J, the gap between germline ends came to 12 bases. CDR1 is LGHNA, CDR2 YSLEER, per germline. The CDR3, as DNA: TGCGCCAGCAGCCAAGATCGGGAAGACCCCTATGGCTACACCTTC. As protein: CASSQDREDPYGYTF.

The chain has TRBV4-3 and TRBJ2-7, with 9 bases matching TRBD2. The CDR3 contains 19 residues. CDR1 and CDR2 (germline): LGHNA, YSLEER. The V and J ends lost 0 bases and 5 bases, in that order; junction bases with no gene match: 17. The CDR3 spells CASSQDLSRGGRARDEQYF. The CDR3 DNA reads TGCGCCAGCAGCCAAGATCTAAGCCGGGGCGGGAGGGCCCGGGACGAGCAGTACTTC.

The V gene is TRBV4-2, the J gene TRBJ2-1; D gene unclear. CDR3 length: 16 residues. Trimming cost V 0 bases and J 7 bases, with 16 bases left between them. CDR1 is LGHNA and CDR2 is YNFKEQ in the germline V gene. The CDR3 protein is CASSQERNYVPNEQFF. CDR3 in DNA: TGTGCCAGCAGCCAAGAGAGGAATTACGTCCCGAATGAGCAGTTCTTC.

V usage is TRBV30 and J usage is TRBJ2-7; TRBD2 matches 7 bases. The CDR3 sequence is 15 residues long. The V segment lost 7 bases and the J segment 3 bases; nucleotides outside the gene matches: 15. Germline-derived CDR1 and CDR2 are GTSNPN and SVGIG (reference sequence). The CDR3 bases are TGTGCCTCCCCCAGCGGGGAACGAGACGACTACGAGCAGTACTTC. It codes for CASPSGERDDYEQYF.

The rearrangement links TRBV2 to TRBJ2-7; perhaps TRBD1 as D (6 bases). Germline V gene lookup returns CDR1 SNHLY and CDR2 FYNNEI. This CDR3 has 12 residues. The V gene lost 6 bases and the J gene lost 6 bases, with 12 bases spanning the gap. Here the CDR3 DNA reads TGTGCCAGCAGCCCCGGACAGTCCGAGCAGTACTTC. This codes for CASSPGQSEQYF.

The rearrangement links TRBV5-1 to TRBJ1-1; TRBD1 matches at 9 bases. J gave up 12 bases and V 0 bases, and 9 bases lay outside the gene matches. CDR3 length equals 14 residues. Per germline, CDR1 SGHRS and CDR2 YFSETQ. The CDR3 is CASSLGQGVMETFF. The CDR3 DNA reads as TGCGCCAGCAGCTTGGGACAGGGGGTTATGGAAACTTTCTTT.

V usage is TRBV4-1 and J usage is TRBJ2-1, with 11 bases that match TRBD2. The germline gives CDR1 MGHRA, CDR2 YSYEKL. The CDR3 consists of 16 residues. The V segment lost 3 bases and the J segment 4 bases; nucleotides outside the gene matches: 5. CDR3 sequence: CASSQPGLAEYNEQFF. CDR3 sequence (DNA): TGCGCCAGCAGCCAGCCGGGACTAGCGGAGTACAATGAGCAGTTCTTC.

The rearrangement uses TRBV9 and TRBJ2-4, with a possible D match to TRBD2 (6 bases). Germline assignment: CDR1 SGDLS and CDR2 YYNGEE. V lost 0 bases, J lost 6 bases, and 16 bases lay in between. The CDR3 extends over 16 amino acids. For the CDR3, the DNA is TGTGCCAGCAGCGTAGGCTCAGGAGGGGTATCAAACATTCAGTACTTC. This gives the protein CASSVGSGGVSNIQYF.